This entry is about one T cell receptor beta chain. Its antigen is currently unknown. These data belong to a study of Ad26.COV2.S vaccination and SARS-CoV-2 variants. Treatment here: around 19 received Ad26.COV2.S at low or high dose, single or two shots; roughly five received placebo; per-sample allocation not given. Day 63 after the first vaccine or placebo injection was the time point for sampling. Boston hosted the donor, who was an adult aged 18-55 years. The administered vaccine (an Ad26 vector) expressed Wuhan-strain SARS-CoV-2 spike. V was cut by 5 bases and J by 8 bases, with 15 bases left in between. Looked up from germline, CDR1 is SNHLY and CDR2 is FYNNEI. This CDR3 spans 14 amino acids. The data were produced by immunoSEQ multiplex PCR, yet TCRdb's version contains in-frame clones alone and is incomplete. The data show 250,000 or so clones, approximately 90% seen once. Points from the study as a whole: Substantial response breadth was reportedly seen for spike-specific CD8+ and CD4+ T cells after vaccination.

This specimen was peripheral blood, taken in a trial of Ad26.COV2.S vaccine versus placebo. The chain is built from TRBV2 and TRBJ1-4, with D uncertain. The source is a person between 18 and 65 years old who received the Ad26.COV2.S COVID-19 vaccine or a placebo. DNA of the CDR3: TGTGCCAGCAGTTCGCGATTCCTTTCCGAAAAACTGTTTTTT. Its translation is CASSSRFLSEKLFF.